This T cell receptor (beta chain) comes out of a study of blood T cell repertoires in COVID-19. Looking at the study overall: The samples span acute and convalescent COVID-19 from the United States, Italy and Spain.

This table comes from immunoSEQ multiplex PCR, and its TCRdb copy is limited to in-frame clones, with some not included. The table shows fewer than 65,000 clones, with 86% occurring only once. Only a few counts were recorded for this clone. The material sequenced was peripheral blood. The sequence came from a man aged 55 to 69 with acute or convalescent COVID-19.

The CDR3 reads CASRVQGALNTEAFF. The CDR3 bases are TGTGCCAGCAGGGTACAGGGCGCACTGAACACTGAAGCTTTCTTT. The rearrangement uses TRBV6-5 and TRBJ1-1; possibly TRBD1 for D (6 bases). The CDR3 has 15 residues. V was pared by 6 bases and J by 0 bases, with 14 bases between. Germline loops: CDR1 MNHEY, CDR2 SVGAGI.